What follows are 16 T cell receptor beta chains derived from one specimen sequenced in a study of T cell responses to AZD1222 COVID-19 vaccine. The repertoire was sequenced with immunoSEQ multiplex PCR; TCRdb's copy has only in-frame clones and lacks some. The sample lists 110,000 or so clones, 91% occurring once. The sample was peripheral blood, taken on day 0 of AZD1222 vaccination. Receptors were obtained from an adult in good health.

The chain combines TRBV4-2 with TRBJ1-3; possibly TRBD1 for D (5 bases). From germline, CDR1 is LGHNA and CDR2 YNFKEQ. This CDR3 contains 13 residues. Trimming took off 8 bases at V and 0 bases at J, with 8 bases between the two ends. The CDR3 coding sequence is TGTGCCAGCGGGACCGTCTCTGGAAACACCATATATTTT. It encodes CASGTVSGNTIYF.

The chain has TRBV7-9 and TRBJ1-2; D is uncertain. The germline V gene encodes CDR1 SEHNR and CDR2 FQNEAQ (reference sequence). This CDR3 comprises 14 residues. The ends were cut back, 5 bases at V and 4 bases at J, with 14 bases in the middle. This CDR3 reads CASSPNIPSYGYTF. The CDR3 DNA follows: TGTGCCAGCAGCCCGAATATCCCTTCCTATGGCTACACCTTC.

This clone was picked up one time. The rearrangement uses TRBV6-4 and TRBJ2-5; D is possibly TRBD1 (5 bases). Germline values: CDR1 MRHNA, CDR2 SNTAGT. The CDR3 consists of 14 residues. Between the trimmed V and J ends, which lost 4 bases and 1 base, there was a span of 10 bases. CDR3 in amino acids: CASSVGPFQETQYF. CDR3 nucleotide sequence: TGTGCCAGCAGTGTGGGGCCTTTCCAAGAGACCCAGTACTTC.

The chain joins TRBV18 to TRBJ2-1; the D gene could be TRBD1 or TRBD2 (7 bases each). CDR1 KGHSH and CDR2 LQKENI come from the germline V gene. V dropped 6 bases and J dropped 7 bases, with 19 bases sitting between them. The CDR3 contains 15 residues. This CDR3 reads CASSHSQGGRNEQFF. CDR3 bases: TGTGCCAGCTCTCACTCCCAGGGGGGGCGGAATGAGCAGTTCTTC.

This clone has more than one count but fewer than ten. J is TRBJ2-5 and V is TRBV9, with D possibly matching TRBD1 (7 bases). The CDR3 loop spans 15 amino acids. V was trimmed by 1 base and J by 5 bases, leaving 15 bases between them. Germline V lookup: CDR1 SGDLS, CDR2 YYNGEE. DNA of the CDR3: TGTGCCAGCAGCGTAAGGGCAGGGGGGAAGGAGACCCAGTACTTC. This codes for CASSVRAGGKETQYF.

The chain employs TRBV19 and TRBJ1-6; 7 bases agree with TRBD1. The CDR3 has 15 residues. Germline assignment: CDR1 LNHDA and CDR2 SQIVND (reference sequence). V lost 6 bases and J lost 6; bases outside the gene matches: 8. The CDR3 sequence is CASSDAGQTNSPLHF. In DNA form, the CDR3 reads TGTGCCAGTAGCGATGCGGGACAGACTAATTCACCCCTCCACTTT.

V and J are TRBV7-2 and TRBJ2-2; maybe TRBD2 (7 bases). The CDR3 has 16 amino acids. Trimming left V 8 bases short and J 0 bases short, with 16 bases between. Germline assignment: CDR1 SGHTA and CDR2 FQGNSA. CDR3 region: CASVGGGVANTGELFF. The CDR3 bases are TGTGCCAGCGTTGGCGGGGGCGTTGCGAACACCGGGGAGCTGTTTTTT. The full variable domain, its missing parts supplied by reference TRBV7-2 and TRBJ2-2, is GAGVSQSPSNKVTEKGKDVELRCDPISGHTALYWYRQSLGQGLEFLIYFQGNSAPDKSGLPSDRFSAERTGGSVSTLTIQRTQQEDSAVYLCASVGGGVANTGELFFGEGSRLTVL.

The V gene is TRBV6-6, the J gene TRBJ1-1, with no clear D. The germline gives CDR1 MNHNY, CDR2 SVGAGI (reference sequence). The V end lost 4 bases, the J end lost 5 bases, and 8 bases lay between the germline ends. The CDR3 has 12 amino acids. The CDR3 DNA reads TGTGCCAGCAGTTCGGCGGGTACTGAAGCTTTCTTT. Its protein product is CASSSAGTEAFF.

The J gene is TRBJ2-7, the V gene TRBV14; D is perhaps TRBD1 (5 bases). Deletions cut 1 base from V and 1 base from J, with 11 bases between. The CDR3 runs 15 residues. Germline V CDR1 and CDR2: SGHDN, FVKESK. The CDR3 coding sequence is TGTGCCAGCAGCCAAGGACAGCTACTTTCCTACGAGCAGTACTTC. This gives the protein CASSQGQLLSYEQYF.

This chain joins TRBV7-2 and TRBJ1-2; TRBD1 matches at 10 bases. The CDR3 contains 14 residues. Germline trimming cut 6 bases from V and 7 bases from J; bases unmatched to any gene: 8. CDR1 is SGHTA and CDR2 is FQGNSA in the germline V gene. The CDR3 region is CASRRTGGTGGYTF. DNA for the CDR3: TGTGCCAGCAGACGGACAGGGGGGACGGGTGGCTACACCTTC.

In this sample, this clone turned up once. The chain has TRBV4-1 and TRBJ1-4; TRBD1 is a possible D gene (5 bases). V was shortened by 0 bases and J by 0 bases, with 8 bases between the two germline ends. The germline V gene encodes CDR1 MGHRA and CDR2 YSYEKL. The CDR3 length is 16 residues. CDR3: CASSQDQGATNEKLFF. In nucleotides, the CDR3 is TGCGCCAGCAGCCAAGATCAGGGTGCAACTAATGAAAAACTGTTTTTT.

V usage is TRBV6-2 or TRBV6-3 and J usage is TRBJ2-3; tentative D call: TRBD1 (6 bases). V lost 6 bases and J 2 bases, leaving 21 bases between the germline ends. CDR1 and CDR2 from the germline V gene are MNHEY and SVGEGT. The CDR3 is made up of 17 amino acids. The CDR3 here is CASSIRPGDPFTDTQYF. The CDR3 DNA reads as TGTGCCAGCAGCATTAGGCCAGGGGACCCCTTCACAGATACGCAGTATTTT.

The chain employs TRBV10-3 and TRBJ2-3; the D gene could be TRBD1 or TRBD2 (5 bases each). Trimming stripped 0 bases from V and 2 bases from J, with 12 bases between. The germline V gene encodes CDR1 ENHRY and CDR2 SYGVKD. The CDR3 loop spans 16 amino acids. The CDR3 DNA sequence: TGTGCCATCAGTGAGTCCGGCGAGGGGAACACAGATACGCAGTATTTT. The encoded protein is CAISESGEGNTDTQYF.

The gene calls are TRBV6-5 and TRBJ1-4, with a possible D match to TRBD1 (5 bases). The V end was cut by 4 bases, the J end by 3 bases, with 12 bases between. Per the germline V gene, CDR1 is MNHEY and CDR2 is SVGAGI. The CDR3 runs 15 residues. The CDR3 reads CASSSSGWANEKLFF. CDR3 DNA: TGTGCCAGCAGTTCCTCAGGGTGGGCTAATGAAAAACTGTTTTTT.

The chain has TRBV12-5 and TRBJ1-5, with no clear D. CDR3 size: 16 residues. Trimming took off 0 bases at V and 0 bases at J, with 9 bases between the two ends. The germline gives CDR1 LGHNT, CDR2 FRNRAP. The CDR3 is CASGLVSGNSNQPQHF. The DNA for the CDR3 is TGTGCTAGTGGTTTGGTGTCGGGGAATAGCAATCAGCCCCAGCATTTT.

This sequence joins TRBV5-1 and TRBJ1-4; D is undetermined. This CDR3 has 14 residues. Germline loops: CDR1 SGHRS, CDR2 YFSETQ. Between the trimmed V and J ends, which lost 0 bases and 0 bases, there was a span of 3 bases. The DNA of the CDR3 is TGCGCCAGCAGCTTGGACGCAACTAATGAAAAACTGTTTTTT. Translation: CASSLDATNEKLFF.